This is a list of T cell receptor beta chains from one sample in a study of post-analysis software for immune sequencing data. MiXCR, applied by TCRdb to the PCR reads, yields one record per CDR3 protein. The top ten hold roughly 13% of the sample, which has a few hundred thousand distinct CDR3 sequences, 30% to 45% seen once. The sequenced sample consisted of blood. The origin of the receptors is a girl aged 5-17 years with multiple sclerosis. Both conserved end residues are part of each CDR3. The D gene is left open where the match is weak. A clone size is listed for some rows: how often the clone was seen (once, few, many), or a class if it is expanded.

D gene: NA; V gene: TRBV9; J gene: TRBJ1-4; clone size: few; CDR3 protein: CASSAGQSTNEKLFF; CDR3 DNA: TGTGCCAGCAGCGCGGGACAATCAACTAATGAAAAACTGTTTTTT
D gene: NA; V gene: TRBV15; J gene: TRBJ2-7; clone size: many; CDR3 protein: CATSREGPGEGYEQYF; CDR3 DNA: TGTGCCACCAGCAGAGAGGGCCCGGGTGAAGGCTACGAGCAGTACTTC
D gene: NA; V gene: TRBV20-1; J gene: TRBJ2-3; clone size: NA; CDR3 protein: CSARVIKETADTQYF; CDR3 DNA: TGCAGTGCCCGGGTAATAAAAGAAACGGCAGATACGCAGTATTTT
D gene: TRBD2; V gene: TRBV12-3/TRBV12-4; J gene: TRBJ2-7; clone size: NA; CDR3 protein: CASRQLAGGAYEQYF; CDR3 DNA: TGTGCCAGCAGACAACTAGCGGGGGGGGCCTACGAGCAGTACTTC
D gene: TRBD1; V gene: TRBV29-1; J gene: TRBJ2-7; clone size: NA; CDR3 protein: CSVDLTGRSYEQYF; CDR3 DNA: TGCAGCGTCGACTTGACAGGGAGATCCTACGAGCAGTACTTC
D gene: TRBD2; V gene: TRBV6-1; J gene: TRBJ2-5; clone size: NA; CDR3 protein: CASSEQGLAGAGTQYF; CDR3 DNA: TGTGCCAGCAGTGAACAGGGACTAGCGGGGGCAGGGACCCAGTACTTC
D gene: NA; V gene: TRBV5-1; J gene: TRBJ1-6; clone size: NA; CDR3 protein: CASSLVDSHSPLHF; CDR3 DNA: TGCGCCAGCAGCTTGGTAGACAGCCATTCACCCCTCCACTTT
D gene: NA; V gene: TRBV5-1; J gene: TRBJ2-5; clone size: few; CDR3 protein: CASSLKRGQETQYF; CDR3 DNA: TGCGCCAGCAGCTTGAAAAGGGGGCAAGAGACCCAGTACTTC
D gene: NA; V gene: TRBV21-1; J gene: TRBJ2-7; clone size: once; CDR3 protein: CASRRIFSSYEQYF; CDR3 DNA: TGTGCCAGCAGGCGGATATTCAGCTCCTACGAGCAGTACTTC
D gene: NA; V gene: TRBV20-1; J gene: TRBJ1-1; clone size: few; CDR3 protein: CSARGGGMNTEAFF; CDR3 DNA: TGCAGTGCTCGGGGCGGCGGGATGAACACTGAAGCTTTCTTT
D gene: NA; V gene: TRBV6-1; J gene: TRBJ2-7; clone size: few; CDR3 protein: CASSRDSFYEQYF; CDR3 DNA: TGTGCCAGCAGTCGGGACTCCTTCTACGAGCAGTACTTC
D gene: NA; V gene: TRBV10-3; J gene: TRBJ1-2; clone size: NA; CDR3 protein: CAISEGTTYYGYTF; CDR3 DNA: TGTGCCATCAGTGAAGGGACAACCTACTATGGCTACACCTTC
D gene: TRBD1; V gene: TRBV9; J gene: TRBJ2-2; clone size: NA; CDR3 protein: CTSSVEGTVNTGELFF; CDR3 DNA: TGTACCAGCAGCGTCGAAGGGACAGTGAACACCGGGGAGCTGTTTTTT
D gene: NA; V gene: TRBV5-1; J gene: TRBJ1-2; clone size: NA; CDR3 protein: CASSWGDANYGYTF; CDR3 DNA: TGCGCCAGCAGCTGGGGAGACGCTAACTATGGCTACACCTTC
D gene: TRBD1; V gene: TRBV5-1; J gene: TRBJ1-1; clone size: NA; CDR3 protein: CASSSAGQGMNTEAFF; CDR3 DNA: TGCGCCAGCAGTTCTGCGGGACAGGGTATGAACACTGAAGCTTTCTTT
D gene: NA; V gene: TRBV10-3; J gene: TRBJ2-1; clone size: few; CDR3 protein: CAISDRQGGETQFF; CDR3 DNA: TGTGCCATCAGTGACCGACAGGGAGGAGAGACCCAGTTCTTC